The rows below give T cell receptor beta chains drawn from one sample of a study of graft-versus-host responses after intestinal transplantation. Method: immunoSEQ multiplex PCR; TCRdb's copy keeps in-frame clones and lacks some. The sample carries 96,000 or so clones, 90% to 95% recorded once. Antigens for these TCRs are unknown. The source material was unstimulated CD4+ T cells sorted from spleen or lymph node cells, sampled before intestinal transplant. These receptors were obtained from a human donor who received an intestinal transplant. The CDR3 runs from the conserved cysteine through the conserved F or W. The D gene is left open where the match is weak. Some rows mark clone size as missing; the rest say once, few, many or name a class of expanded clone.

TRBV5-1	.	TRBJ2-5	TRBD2	TGCGCCAGCAGCTTGGCGTTTCTGAGCGGGAGAGAGACCCAGTACTTC	CASSLAFLSGRETQYF
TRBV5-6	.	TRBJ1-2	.	TGTGCCAGCAGTTATCTTATTTTAGGGGATTTTGCTGGCTACACCTTC	CASSYLILGDFAGYTF
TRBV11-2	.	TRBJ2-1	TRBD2	TGTGCCAGCAGCTCCTTCCGGGAGGAGGATGAGCAGTTCTTC	CASSSFREEDEQFF
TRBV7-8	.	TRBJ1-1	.	TGTGCCAGCAGCTTAGGGGGCAGGGGGAACACTGAAGCTTTCTTT	CASSLGGRGNTEAFF
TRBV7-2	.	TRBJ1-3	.	TGTGCCAGCAGCTTAGAACGGGGTAATGGAAACACCATATATTTT	CASSLERGNGNTIYF
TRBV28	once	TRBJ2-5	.	TGTGCCAGCAGGGAGGGTTCGCAAGAGACCCAGTACTTC	CASREGSQETQYF
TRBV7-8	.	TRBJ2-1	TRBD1	TGTGCCAGCAGCGCCCGGGACAGGGGCTACAATGAGCAGTTCTTC	CASSARDRGYNEQFF
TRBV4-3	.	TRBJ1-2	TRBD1	TGCGCCAGCAGCCAAGGAGGACAGGGGAACGTAGTAGATGGCTACACCTTC	CASSQGGQGNVVDGYTF
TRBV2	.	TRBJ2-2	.	TGTGCCAGCGGCGGGGACACCGGGGAGCTGTTTTTT	CASGGDTGELFF
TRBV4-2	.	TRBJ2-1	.	TGTGCCAGCAGCCACGTTTCGGGGGAAAATGAGCAGTTCTTC	CASSHVSGENEQFF
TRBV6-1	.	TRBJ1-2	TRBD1	TGTGCCAGCAGTGGGCAGCAGGACAGGGCCGGTGGCTACACCTTC	CASSGQQDRAGGYTF
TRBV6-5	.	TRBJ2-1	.	TGTGCCAGCAGTGTCCTAGCTTCCTCCTACAATGAGCAGTTCTTC	CASSVLASSYNEQFF
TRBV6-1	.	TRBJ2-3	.	TGTGCCAGCAGCCAACAGGGTCGAGATACGCAGTATTTT	CASSQQGRDTQYF
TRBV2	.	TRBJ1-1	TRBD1	TGTGCCAGCAGTGGTCGGGGACAGATGAACACTGAAGCTTTCTTT	CASSGRGQMNTEAFF
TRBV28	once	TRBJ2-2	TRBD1	TGTGCCAGCAGTGGGCCCGGGACAGGGGGCACCGGGGAGCTGTTTTTT	CASSGPGTGGTGELFF
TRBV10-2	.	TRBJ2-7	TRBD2	TGCGCCAGCAGACCGCAGACTAGCGGGGGGAATAACTTC	CASRPQTSGGNNF
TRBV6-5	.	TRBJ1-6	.	TGTGCCAGCAGCGACTTGAAAGGGGTCTATTCACCCCTCCACTTT	CASSDLKGVYSPLHF
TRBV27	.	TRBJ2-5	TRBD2	TGTGCCAGCAGGCCTCGGGCTAGCGGGAACCAAGAGACCCAGTACTTC	CASRPRASGNQETQYF
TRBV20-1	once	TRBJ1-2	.	TGCAGTGCTAGCTGGCACTATGGCTACACCTTC	CSASWHYGYTF
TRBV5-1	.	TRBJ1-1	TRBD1	TGCGCCAGCAGCTTGGGACAGGGGAGCGGGATGAACACTGAAGCTTTCTTT	CASSLGQGSGMNTEAFF
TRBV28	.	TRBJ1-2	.	TGTGCCAGCAGGGCAGGAAACTATGGCTACACCTTC	CASRAGNYGYTF
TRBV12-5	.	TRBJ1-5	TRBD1	TGTGCTAGTGGTTTGGTATCGTCTACCGGGACAGTGATAAATAGCAATCAGCCCCAGCATTTT	CASGLVSSTGTVINSNQPQHF
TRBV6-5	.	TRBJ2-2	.	TGTGCCAGCAGTTCCCGGACAGTTCCGAACACCGGGGAGCTGTTTTTT	CASSSRTVPNTGELFF
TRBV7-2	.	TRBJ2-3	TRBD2	TGTGCCAGCAGCTTTACGCGAGGGACTAGCGGGGACACAGATACGCAGTATTTT	CASSFTRGTSGDTDTQYF
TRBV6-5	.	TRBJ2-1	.	TGTGCCAGCAGTTACATGGCCGGGGTCGGGCAGTTCTTC	CASSYMAGVGQFF
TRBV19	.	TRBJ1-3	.	TGTGCCAGTAGTGGCAGGGCTTCTGGAAACACCATATATTTT	CASSGRASGNTIYF
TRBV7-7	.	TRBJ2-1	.	TGTGCCAGCAGCTCCGGAGGGAATGAGCAGTTCTTC	CASSSGGNEQFF
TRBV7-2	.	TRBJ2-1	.	TGTGCCAGCAGCTTATCCGGGTATAGCAATGAGCAGTTCTTC	CASSLSGYSNEQFF
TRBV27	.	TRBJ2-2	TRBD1	TGTGCCAGCATTCGGCAGGGGGCCGTCGGGGAGCTGTTTTTT	CASIRQGAVGELFF
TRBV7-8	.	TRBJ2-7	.	TGTGCCAGCAGCCCTCAACAGGGAATTGCCGTGCAGTACTTC	CASSPQQGIAVQYF
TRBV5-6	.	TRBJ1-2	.	TGTGCCAGCAGCGGGGGGGGCTGGGGGGCTCGGGACTATGGCTACACCTTC	CASSGGGWGARDYGYTF
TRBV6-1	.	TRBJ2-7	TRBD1	TGTGCCAGCACTACAAAAGGACAGGGAACCTACGAGCAGTACTTC	CASTTKGQGTYEQYF
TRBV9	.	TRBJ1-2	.	TGTGCCAGCAGCGTTACCCTAGGGGGTGGCACCTTC	CASSVTLGGGTF
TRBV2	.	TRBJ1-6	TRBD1	TGTGCCAGCAGCATCCAGGGGGACAATTCACCCCTCCACTTT	CASSIQGDNSPLHF
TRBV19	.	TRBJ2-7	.	TGTGCCAGTAGTACAACCCCGGACAGCTACGAGCAGTACTTC	CASSTTPDSYEQYF
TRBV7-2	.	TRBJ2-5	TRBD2	TGTGCCAGCAGCTTAGGGACTAGCGATGAAGAGACCCAGTACTTC	CASSLGTSDEETQYF
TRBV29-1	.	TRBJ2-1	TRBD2	TGCAGCGTCCTAAGGCTAGCGGGCGACAATGAGCAGTTCTTC	CSVLRLAGDNEQFF
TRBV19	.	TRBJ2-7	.	TGTGCCAGTAGTGGCTATTGGGGCGGCTTAGAATACGAGCAGTACTTC	CASSGYWGGLEYEQYF
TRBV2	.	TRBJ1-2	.	TGTGCCAGCAGTGAAATGGAGACAGGAATCTTCTACACCTTC	CASSEMETGIFYTF
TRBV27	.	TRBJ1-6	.	TGTGCCAGCAGTTTATCTGCGGGCCCAAGCTCCTATAATTCACCCCTCCACTTT	CASSLSAGPSSYNSPLHF
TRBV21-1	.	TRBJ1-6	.	TGTGCCAGCAGCCGGACAGTTCTTGATAATTCACCCCTCCACTTT	CASSRTVLDNSPLHF
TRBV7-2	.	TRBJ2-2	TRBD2	TGTGCCAGCAGCTTAGCCTCCGGACTAGCGGGAGGGGAGCTGTTTTTT	CASSLASGLAGGELFF
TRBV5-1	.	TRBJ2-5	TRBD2	TGCGCCAGCAGCGGTGGGACTAGCGGGAGGGTCGAGACCCAGTACTTC	CASSGGTSGRVETQYF
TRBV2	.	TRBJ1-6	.	TGTGCCAGCAGTGAGGTCAGGGGCCGCCGTAACCTCCACTTT	CASSEVRGRRNLHF